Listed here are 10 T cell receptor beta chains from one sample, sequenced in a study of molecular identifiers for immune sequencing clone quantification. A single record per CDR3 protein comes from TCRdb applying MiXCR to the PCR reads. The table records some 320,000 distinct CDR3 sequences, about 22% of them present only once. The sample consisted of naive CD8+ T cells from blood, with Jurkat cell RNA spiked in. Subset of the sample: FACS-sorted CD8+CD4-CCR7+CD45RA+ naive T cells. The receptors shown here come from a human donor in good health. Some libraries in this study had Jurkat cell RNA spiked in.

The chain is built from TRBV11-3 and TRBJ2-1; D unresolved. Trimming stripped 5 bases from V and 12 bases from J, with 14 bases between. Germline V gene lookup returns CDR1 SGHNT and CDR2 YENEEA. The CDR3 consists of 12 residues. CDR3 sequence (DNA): TGTGCCAGCAGCCTCCTGGCTGATGGGCAGTTCTTC. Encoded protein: CASSLLADGQFF.

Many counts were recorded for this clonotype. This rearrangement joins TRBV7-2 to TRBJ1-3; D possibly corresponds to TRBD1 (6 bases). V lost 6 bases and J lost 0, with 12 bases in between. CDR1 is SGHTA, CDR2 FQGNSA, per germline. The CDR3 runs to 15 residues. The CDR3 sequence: CASRPGQLSGNTIYF. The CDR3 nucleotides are TGTGCCAGCAGACCGGGACAACTCTCTGGAAACACCATATATTTT.

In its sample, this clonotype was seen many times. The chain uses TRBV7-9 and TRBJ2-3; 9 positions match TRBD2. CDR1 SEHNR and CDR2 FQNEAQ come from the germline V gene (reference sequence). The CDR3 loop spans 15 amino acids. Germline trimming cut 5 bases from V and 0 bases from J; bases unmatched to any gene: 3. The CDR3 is CASSKTSGSTDTQYF. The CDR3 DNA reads TGTGCCAGCAGCAAGACTAGCGGCAGCACAGATACGCAGTATTTT.

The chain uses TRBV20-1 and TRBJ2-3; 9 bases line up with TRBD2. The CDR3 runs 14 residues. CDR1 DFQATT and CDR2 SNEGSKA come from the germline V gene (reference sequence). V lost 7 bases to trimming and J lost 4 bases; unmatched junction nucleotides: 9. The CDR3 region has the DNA TGCAGTGGGGGGACTAGCAAGAGGGCAGATACGCAGTATTTT. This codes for CSGGTSKRADTQYF.

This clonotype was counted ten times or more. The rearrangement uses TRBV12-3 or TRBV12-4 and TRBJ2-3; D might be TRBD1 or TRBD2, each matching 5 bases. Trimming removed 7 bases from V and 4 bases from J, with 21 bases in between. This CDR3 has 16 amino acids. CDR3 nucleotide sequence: TGTGCCAGCACTCCTCCCCGGGACCCAGTCCCAGATACGCAGTATTTT. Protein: CASTPPRDPVPDTQYF.

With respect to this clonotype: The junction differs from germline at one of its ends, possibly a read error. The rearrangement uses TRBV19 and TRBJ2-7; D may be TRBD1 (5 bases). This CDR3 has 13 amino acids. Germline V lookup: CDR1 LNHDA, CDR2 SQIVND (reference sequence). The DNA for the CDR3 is TGTGTCAGTAGCCCAGGGTTAACCTACGAGCAGTACTTC. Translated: CVSSPGLTYEQYF. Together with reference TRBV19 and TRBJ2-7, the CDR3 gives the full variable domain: DGGITQSPKYLFRKEGQNVTLSCEQNLNHDAMYWYRQDPGQGLRLIYYSQIVNDFQKGDIAEGYSVSREKKESFPLTVTSAQKNPTAFYLCVSSPGLTYEQYFGPGTRLTVT.

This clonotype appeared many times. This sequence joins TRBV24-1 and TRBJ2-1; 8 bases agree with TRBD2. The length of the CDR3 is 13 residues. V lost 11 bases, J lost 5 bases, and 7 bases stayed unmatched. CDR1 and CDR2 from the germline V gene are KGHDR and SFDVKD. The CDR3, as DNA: TGTGCCATCGGGGGGGATCTTGACAATGAGCAGTTCTTC. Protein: CAIGGDLDNEQFF.

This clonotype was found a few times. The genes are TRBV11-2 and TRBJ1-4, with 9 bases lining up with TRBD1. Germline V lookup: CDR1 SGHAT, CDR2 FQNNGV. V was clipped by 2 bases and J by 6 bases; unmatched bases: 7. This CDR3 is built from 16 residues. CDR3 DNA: TGTGCCAGCAGCTTAAAACCGGACAGGGGTTATGAAAAACTGTTTTTT. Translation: CASSLKPDRGYEKLFF.

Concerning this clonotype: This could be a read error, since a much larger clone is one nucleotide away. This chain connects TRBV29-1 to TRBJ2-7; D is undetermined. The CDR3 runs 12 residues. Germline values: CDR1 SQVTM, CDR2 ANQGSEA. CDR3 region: CGVVQDSYEQYF. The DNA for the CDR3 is TGCGGCGTTGTTCAGGACTCCTACGAGCAGTACTTC.

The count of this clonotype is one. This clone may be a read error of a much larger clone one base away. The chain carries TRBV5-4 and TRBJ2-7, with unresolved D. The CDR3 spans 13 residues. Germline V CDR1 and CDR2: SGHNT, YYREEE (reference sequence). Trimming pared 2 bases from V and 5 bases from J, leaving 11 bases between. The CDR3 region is CASSFGLGHEQYF. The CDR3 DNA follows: TGTGCCAGCAGCTTCGGTTTGGGTCACGAGCAGTACTTC. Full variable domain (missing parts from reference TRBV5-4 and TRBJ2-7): ETGVTQSPTHLIKTRGQQVTLRCSSQSGHNTVSWYQQALGQGPQFIFQYYREEENGRGNFPPRFSGLQFPNYSSELNVNALELDDSALYLCASSFGLGHEQYFGPGTRLTVT.